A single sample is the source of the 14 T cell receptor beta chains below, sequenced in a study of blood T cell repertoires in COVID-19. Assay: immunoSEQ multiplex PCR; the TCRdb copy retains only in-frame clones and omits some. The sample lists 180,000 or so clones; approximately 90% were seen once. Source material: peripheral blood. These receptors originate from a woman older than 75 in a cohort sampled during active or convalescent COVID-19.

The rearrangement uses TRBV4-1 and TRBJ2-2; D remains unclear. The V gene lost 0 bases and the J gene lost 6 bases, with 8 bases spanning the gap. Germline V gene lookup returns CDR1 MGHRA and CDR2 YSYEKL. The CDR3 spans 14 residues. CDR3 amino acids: CASSQEGRSGELFF. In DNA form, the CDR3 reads TGCGCCAGCAGCCAAGAAGGCAGGTCCGGGGAGCTGTTTTTT.

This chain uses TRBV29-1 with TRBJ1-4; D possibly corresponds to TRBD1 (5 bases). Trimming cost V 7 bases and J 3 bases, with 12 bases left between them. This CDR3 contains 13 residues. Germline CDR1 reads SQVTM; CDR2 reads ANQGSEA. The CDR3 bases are TGCAGCGCCGGCGGGGCCCCTAATGAAAAACTGTTTTTT. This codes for CSAGGAPNEKLFF.

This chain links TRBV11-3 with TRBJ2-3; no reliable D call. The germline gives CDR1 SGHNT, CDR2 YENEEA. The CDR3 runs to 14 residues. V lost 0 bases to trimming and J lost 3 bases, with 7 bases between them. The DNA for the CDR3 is TGTGCCAGCAGCTTAGATAGAGCGACAGATACGCAGTATTTT. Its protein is CASSLDRATDTQYF.

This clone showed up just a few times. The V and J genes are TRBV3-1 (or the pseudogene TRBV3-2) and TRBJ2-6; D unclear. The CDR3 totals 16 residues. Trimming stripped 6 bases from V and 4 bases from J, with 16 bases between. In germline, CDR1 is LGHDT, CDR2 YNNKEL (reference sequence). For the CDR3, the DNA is TGTGCCAGCAGTCCGCGGTGGTGGAGAGGGGCCAACGTCCTGACTTTC. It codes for CASSPRWWRGANVLTF.

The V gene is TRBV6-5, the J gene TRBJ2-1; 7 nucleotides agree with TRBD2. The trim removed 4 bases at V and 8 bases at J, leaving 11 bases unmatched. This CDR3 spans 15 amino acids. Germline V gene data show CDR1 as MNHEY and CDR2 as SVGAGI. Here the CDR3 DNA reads TGTGCCAGCAGTTTATTGAGGGAGCGGGGTCATGAGCAGTTCTTC. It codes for CASSLLRERGHEQFF.

For the CDR3, the DNA is TGCAGCTTGGGACAGGGGTCCTACAATGAGCAGTTCTTC. Translated: CSLGQGSYNEQFF. V is TRBV29-1 and J is TRBJ2-1, with 10 bases aligning to TRBD1. V lost 8 bases to trimming and J lost 1 base; unmatched junction nucleotides: 2. The CDR3 consists of 13 residues. CDR1 SQVTM and CDR2 ANQGSEA come from the germline V gene.

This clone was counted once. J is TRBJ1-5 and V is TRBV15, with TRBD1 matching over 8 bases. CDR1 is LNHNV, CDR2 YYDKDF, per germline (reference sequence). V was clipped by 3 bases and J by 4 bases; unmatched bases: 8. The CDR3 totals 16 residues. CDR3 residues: CATSRPGTGGNQPQHF. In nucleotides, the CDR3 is TGTGCCACCAGCAGGCCCGGGACAGGAGGGAATCAGCCCCAGCATTTT. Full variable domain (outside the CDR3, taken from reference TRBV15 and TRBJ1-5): DAMVIQNPRYQVTQFGKPVTLSCSQTLNHNVMYWYQQKSSQAPKLLFHYYDKDFNNEADTPDNFQSRRPNTSFCFLDIRSPGLGDTAMYLCATSRPGTGGNQPQHFGDGTRLSIL.

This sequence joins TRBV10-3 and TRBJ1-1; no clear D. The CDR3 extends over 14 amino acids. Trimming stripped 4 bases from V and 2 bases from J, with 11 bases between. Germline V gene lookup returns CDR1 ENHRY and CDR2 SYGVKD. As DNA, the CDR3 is TGTGCCATCAGTGGGCTGACGGGTAACACTGAAGCTTTCTTT. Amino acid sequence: CAISGLTGNTEAFF.

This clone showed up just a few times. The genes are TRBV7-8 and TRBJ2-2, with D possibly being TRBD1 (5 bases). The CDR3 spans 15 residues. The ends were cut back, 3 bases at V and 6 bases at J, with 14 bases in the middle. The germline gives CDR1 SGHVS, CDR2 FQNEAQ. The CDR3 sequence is CASSLGRDPAGELFF. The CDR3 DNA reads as TGTGCCAGCAGCTTGGGCAGGGATCCGGCCGGGGAGCTGTTTTTT.

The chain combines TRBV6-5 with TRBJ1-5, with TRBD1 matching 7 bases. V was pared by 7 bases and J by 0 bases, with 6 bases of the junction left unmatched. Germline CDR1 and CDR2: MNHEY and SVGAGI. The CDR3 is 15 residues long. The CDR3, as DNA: TGTGCCAGCAAGGCAGGGGGTTATAGCAATCAGCCCCAGCATTTT. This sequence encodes CASKAGGYSNQPQHF.

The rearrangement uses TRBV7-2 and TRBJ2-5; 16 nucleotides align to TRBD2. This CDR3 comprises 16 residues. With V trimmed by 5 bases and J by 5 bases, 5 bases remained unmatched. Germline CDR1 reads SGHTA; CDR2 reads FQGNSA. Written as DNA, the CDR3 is TGTGCCAGCAGCGCGGGACTAGCGGGGGGGTCGGAGACCCAGTACTTC. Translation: CASSAGLAGGSETQYF.

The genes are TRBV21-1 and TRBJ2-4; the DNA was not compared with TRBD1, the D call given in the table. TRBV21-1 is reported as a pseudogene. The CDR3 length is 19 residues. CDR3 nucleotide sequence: TGTGCCAGCAGCAAAGAAACCGGTACAGGGGATCGGGCCAAAAACATTCAGTACTTC. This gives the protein CASSKETGTGDRAKNIQYF.

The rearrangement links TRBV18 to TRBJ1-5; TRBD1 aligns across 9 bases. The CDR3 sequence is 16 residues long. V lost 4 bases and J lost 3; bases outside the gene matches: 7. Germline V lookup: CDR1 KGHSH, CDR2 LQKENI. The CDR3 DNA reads TGTGCCAGCTCACTAGGGACAGGGCTTACCAATCAGCCCCAGCATTTT. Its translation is CASSLGTGLTNQPQHF.

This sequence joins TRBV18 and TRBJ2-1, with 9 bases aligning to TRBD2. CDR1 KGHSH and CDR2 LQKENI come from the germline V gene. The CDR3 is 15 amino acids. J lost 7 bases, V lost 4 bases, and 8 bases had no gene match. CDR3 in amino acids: CASSQREAEGNEQFF. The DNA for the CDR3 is TGTGCCAGCTCACAGCGGGAGGCCGAGGGGAATGAGCAGTTCTTC.